A single sample is the source of the 9 T cell receptor beta chains below, sequenced in a study of blood T cell repertoires in COVID-19. TCRdb keeps only in-frame clones here, not all; method: immunoSEQ multiplex PCR. Of some 380,000 clones listed, 88% are singletons. Source material: PBMCs or T cells enriched from blood (not recorded which). The source of these receptors is a woman between 35 and 50 years old with acute COVID-19.

The chain has TRBV7-8 and TRBJ1-2; D perhaps matches TRBD1 (6 bases). Trimming cost V 4 bases and J 1 base, with 19 bases left between them. The CDR3 spans 17 residues. Germline CDR1 reads SGHVS; CDR2 reads FQNEAQ. In nucleotides, the CDR3 is TGTGCCAGCAGCTCTACGACAGGCCCCCCCCTTAACTATGGCTACACCTTC. It translates to CASSSTTGPPLNYGYTF.

The rearrangement uses TRBV15 and TRBJ1-4; 7 bases align to TRBD1. From germline, CDR1 is LNHNV and CDR2 YYDKDF (reference sequence). V was pared by 1 base and J by 11 bases, with 1 base of the junction left unmatched. The CDR3 loop spans 12 amino acids. CDR3: CATSRATGKLFF. The CDR3 DNA reads as TGTGCCACCAGCAGAGCGACAGGGAAACTGTTTTTT.

The chain joins TRBV4-1 to TRBJ2-7, with 10 nucleotides matching TRBD1. The junction had 2 bases not matched to a gene; V was cut back by 0 bases and J by 3 bases. Germline V gene lookup returns CDR1 MGHRA and CDR2 YSYEKL. The CDR3 loop spans 15 amino acids. Here the CDR3 DNA reads TGCGCCAGCAGCCAAGAGAGGACAGGGGGCTACGAGCAGTACTTC. Its protein is CASSQERTGGYEQYF.

The rearrangement uses TRBV14 and TRBJ1-2; D call uncertain. V was pared by 4 bases and J by 8 bases, with 14 bases between. Germline V gene sequence: CDR1 SGHDN, CDR2 FVKESK. CDR3 size: 13 residues. The CDR3 coding sequence is TGTGCCAGCAGCCCGCGGATCCTCTCGGGCTACACCTTC. Encoded protein: CASSPRILSGYTF.

This clone was seen only once. V is TRBV30 and J is TRBJ1-1; no reliable D call. Germline V gene lookup returns CDR1 GTSNPN and CDR2 SVGIG (reference sequence). The CDR3 is 11 amino acids. V lost 5 bases and J 7 bases, leaving 11 bases between the germline ends. The CDR3, as DNA: TGTGCCTGGGCCTATTCGGGTGAAGCTTTCTTT. Its protein product is CAWAYSGEAFF.

This clone was observed a single time. The CDR3 bases are TGTGCCAGCAGGACCGGGACAGGGGGCTTCGAGCAGTACTTC. This codes for CASRTGTGGFEQYF. This chain connects TRBV6-5 to TRBJ2-7, with TRBD1 matching over 12 bases. Germline loops: CDR1 MNHEY, CDR2 SVGAGI. The CDR3 is made up of 14 amino acids. J gave up 6 bases and V 6 bases, and 6 bases lay outside the gene matches.

This chain uses TRBV5-6 with TRBJ1-4, with D perhaps TRBD1 (5 bases). Trimming left V 4 bases short and J 8 bases short, with 18 bases between. CDR1 and CDR2 from the germline V gene are SGHDT and YYEEEE. This CDR3 spans 15 amino acids. CDR3 DNA: TGTGCCAGCAGCGGAGGTTCGGGGGAAGGGGAAAAACTGTTTTTT. Its protein product is CASSGGSGEGEKLFF.

This chain uses TRBV5-4 with TRBJ1-1, with no clear D. CDR1 is SGHNT, CDR2 YYREEE, per germline (reference sequence). The CDR3 is 10 amino acids. V was shortened by 10 bases and J by 10 bases, with 14 bases between the two germline ends. The CDR3 loop reads CAGPRIRAFF. As DNA, the CDR3 is TGTGCCGGGCCCCGGATCCGAGCTTTCTTT.

The genes are TRBV19 and TRBJ1-3; no reliable D call. Germline CDR1 is LNHDA and CDR2 is SQIVND (reference sequence). Trimming pared 2 bases from V and 4 bases from J, leaving 12 bases between. The CDR3 is 15 residues long. The chain's CDR3 is CASSISPSGGNTIYF. The CDR3 DNA sequence: TGTGCCAGTAGTATATCCCCTTCGGGGGGAAACACCATATATTTT. Complete variable domain (other parts from reference TRBV19 and TRBJ1-3): DGGITQSPKYLFRKEGQNVTLSCEQNLNHDAMYWYRQDPGQGLRLIYYSQIVNDFQKGDIAEGYSVSREKKESFPLTVTSAQKNPTAFYLCASSISPSGGNTIYFGEGSWLTVV.